The T cell receptor (beta chain) under discussion was sequenced for a study of T cell repertoires in cytomegalovirus infection. Across the study: Indications of both CMV infection and matching HLA type were provided by public TCR beta signatures.

This CDR3 is built from 14 residues. V dropped 1 base and J dropped 4; count of bases not matched to a gene: 0. Per the germline V gene, CDR1 is SGHVS and CDR2 is FNYEAQ. One entry per CDR3 protein results from TCRdb running MiXCR on the reads. The sample has roughly 230,000 distinct CDR3 sequences; approximately 22% are singletons. The table lists this clonotype with many counts. Its target is not known. Study-wide findings and caveats: Summed frequency of shared TCR beta families picked out CMV carriers who also had the relevant HLA.

The material sequenced was CD8+ T cells from PBMCs. This sequence originates from a human donor in good health (CMV status not recorded). Some clones in this sample may be carry-over from other donors' samples. The chain recombines TRBV7-6 with TRBJ2-1; 8 bases agree with TRBD1. For the CDR3, the DNA is TGTGCCAGCAGCTTAGACAGGGGGTACAATGAGCAGTTCTTC. Protein: CASSLDRGYNEQFF.